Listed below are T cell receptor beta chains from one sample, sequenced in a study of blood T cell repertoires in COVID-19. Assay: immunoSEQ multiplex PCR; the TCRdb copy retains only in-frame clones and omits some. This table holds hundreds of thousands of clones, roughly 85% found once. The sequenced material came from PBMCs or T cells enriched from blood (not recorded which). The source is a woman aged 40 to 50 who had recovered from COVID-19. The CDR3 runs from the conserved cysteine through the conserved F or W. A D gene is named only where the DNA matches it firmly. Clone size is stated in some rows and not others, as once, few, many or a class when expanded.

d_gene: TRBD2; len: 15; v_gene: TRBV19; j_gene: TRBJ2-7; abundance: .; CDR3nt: TGTGCCAGTAGTCCGGGACTAGCGGGAGCTCCCGAGCAGTACTTC; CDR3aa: CASSPGLAGAPEQYF
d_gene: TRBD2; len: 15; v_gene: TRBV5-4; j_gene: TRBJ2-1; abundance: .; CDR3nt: TGTGCCAGCAGCCTGGGACTGGCGGGAGTAGGTGAGCAGTTCTTC; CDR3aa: CASSLGLAGVGEQFF
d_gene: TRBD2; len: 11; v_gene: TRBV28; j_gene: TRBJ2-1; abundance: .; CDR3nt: TGTGCCCTAGCGGCAAACAATGAGCAGTTCTTC; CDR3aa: CALAANNEQFF
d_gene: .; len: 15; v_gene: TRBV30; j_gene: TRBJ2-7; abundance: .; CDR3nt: TGTGCCTGGAGCGGAGCGGGCCCCGGAGGTTACGAGCAGTACTTC; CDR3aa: CAWSGAGPGGYEQYF
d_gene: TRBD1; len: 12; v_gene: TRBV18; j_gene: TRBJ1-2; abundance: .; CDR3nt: TGTGCCAGCTCTGGGACAGTCGGGGGCTACACCTTC; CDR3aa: CASSGTVGGYTF
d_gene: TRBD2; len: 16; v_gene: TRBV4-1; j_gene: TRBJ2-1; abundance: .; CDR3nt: TGCGCCAGCAGCCAAGAAATGGGCGGGAGGGGGAATGAGCAGTTCTTC; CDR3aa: CASSQEMGGRGNEQFF
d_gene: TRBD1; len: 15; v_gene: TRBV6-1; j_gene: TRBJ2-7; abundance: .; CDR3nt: TGTGCCAGCAGTGAAGCGCCCGGGACAGTCTACGAGCAGTACTTC; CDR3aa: CASSEAPGTVYEQYF
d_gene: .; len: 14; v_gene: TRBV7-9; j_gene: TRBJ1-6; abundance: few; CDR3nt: TGTGCCATAACCGGGGGGATAGGGAATTCACCCCTCCACTTT; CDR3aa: CAITGGIGNSPLHF
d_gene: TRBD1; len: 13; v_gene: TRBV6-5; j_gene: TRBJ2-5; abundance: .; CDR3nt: TGTGCCAGCAGTTACGACAGGGAGGAGACCCAGTACTTC; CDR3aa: CASSYDREETQYF
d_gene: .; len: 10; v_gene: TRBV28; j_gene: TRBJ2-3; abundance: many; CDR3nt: TGTGCCAGCACGGGGAATACGCAGTATTTT; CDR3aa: CASTGNTQYF
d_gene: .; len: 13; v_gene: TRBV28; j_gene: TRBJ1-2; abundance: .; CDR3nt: TGTGCCAGCAGCCTCGTACAGAACTATGGCTACACCTTC; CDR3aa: CASSLVQNYGYTF
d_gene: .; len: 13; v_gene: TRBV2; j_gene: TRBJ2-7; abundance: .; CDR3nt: TGTGCCAGCGGTGAGGCGGGGTCGACCGAGCAGTACTTC; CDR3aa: CASGEAGSTEQYF
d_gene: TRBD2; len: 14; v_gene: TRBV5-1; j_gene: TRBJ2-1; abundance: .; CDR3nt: TGCGCCAGCAGCCCCGGGACTAGTTTTTCTGAGCAGTTCTTC; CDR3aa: CASSPGTSFSEQFF
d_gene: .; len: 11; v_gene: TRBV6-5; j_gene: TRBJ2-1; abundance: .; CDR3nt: TGTGCCTCGTTGTCTTACAATGAGCAGTTCTTC; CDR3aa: CASLSYNEQFF
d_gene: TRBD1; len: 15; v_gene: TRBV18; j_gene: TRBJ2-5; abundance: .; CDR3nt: TGTGCCAGCTCACACGCCGGGACAGCCCAAGAGACCCAGTACTTC; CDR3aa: CASSHAGTAQETQYF
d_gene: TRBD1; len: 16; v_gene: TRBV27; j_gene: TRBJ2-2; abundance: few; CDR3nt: TGTGCCAGCAGAAGGGACAGGGGGCTCAACACCGGGGAGCTGTTTTTT; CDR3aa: CASRRDRGLNTGELFF
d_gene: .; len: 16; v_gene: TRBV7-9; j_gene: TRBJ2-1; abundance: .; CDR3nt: TGTGCCAGCAGCTTAGGGTGGGCTAGCGAGAACAATGAGCAGTTCTTC; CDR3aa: CASSLGWASENNEQFF
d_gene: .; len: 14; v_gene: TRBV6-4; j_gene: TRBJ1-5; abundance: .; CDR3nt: TGTGCCAGCAGTCCCAATACGGGATCTCAGCCCCAGCATTTT; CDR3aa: CASSPNTGSQPQHF
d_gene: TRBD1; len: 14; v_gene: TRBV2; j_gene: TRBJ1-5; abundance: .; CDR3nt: TGTGCCAGCAGTGCATGGGACAGCAAGCAGCCCCAGCATTTT; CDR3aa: CASSAWDSKQPQHF
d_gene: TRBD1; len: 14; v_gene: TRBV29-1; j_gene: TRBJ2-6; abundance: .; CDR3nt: TGCAGCGCCTTGGACAGGGCTGGGGCCAACGTCCTGACTTTC; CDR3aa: CSALDRAGANVLTF
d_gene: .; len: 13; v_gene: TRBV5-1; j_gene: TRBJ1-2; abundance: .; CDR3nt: TGCGCCAGCAGCATGGACACGGCTAAGACTATCACCTTC; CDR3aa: CASSMDTAKTITF
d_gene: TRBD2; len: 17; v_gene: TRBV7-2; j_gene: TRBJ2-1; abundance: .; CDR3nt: TGTGCCAGCAGCTTATCGCCTAGCGGGAGTCCTTTGGATGAGCAGTTCTTC; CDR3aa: CASSLSPSGSPLDEQFF
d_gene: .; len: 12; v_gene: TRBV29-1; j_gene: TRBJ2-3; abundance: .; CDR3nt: TGCAGCGTTCAGACTAGCACAGATACGCAGTATTTT; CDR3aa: CSVQTSTDTQYF
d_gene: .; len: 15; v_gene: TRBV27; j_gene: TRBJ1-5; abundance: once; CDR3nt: TGTGCCAGCAGGTCGGGACAACGAAGCAATCAGCCCCAGCATTTT; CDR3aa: CASRSGQRSNQPQHF
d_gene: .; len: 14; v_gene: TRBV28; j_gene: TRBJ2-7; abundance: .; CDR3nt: TGTGCCAGCAGTTTAGTTGCCAGGGCGAACGAGCAGTACTTC; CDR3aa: CASSLVARANEQYF
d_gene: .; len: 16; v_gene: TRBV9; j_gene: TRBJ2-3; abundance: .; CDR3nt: TGTGCCAGCAGCGCCTCCGGGACTCCGGTGCTCGATACGCAGTATTTT; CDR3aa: CASSASGTPVLDTQYF
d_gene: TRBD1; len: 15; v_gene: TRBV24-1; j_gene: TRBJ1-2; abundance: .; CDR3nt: TGTGCCACCAGTGTTTGGACAGGCGCCTTCTATGGCTACACCTTC; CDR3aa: CATSVWTGAFYGYTF
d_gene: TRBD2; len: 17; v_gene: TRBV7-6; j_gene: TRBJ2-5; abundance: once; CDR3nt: TGTGCCAGCAGCTTAGATAGGACCCCGGGAGGGCGTGAGACCCAGTACTTC; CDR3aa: CASSLDRTPGGRETQYF
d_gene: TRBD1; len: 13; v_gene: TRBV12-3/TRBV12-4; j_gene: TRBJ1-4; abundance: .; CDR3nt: TGTGCCAGCGGGCAGACAGGGTATGAAAAACTGTTTTTT; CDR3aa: CASGQTGYEKLFF
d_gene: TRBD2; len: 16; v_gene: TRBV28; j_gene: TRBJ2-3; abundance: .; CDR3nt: TGTGCCAGCAGTTCCACGGTAGCGGGAGACGCAGATACGCAGTATTTT; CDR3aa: CASSSTVAGDADTQYF
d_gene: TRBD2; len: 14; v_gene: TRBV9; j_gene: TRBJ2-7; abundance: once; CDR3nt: TGTGCCAGCAGCTTCGGCGGGGGGTCCTACGAGCAGTACTTC; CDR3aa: CASSFGGGSYEQYF
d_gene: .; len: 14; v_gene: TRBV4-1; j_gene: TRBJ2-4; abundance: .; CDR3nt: TGCGCCAGCAGCCAAGATCACCCCGCGTGGTTTCAGTACTTC; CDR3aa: CASSQDHPAWFQYF
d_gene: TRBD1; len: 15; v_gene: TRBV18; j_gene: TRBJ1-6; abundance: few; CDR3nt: TGTGCCAGCTCAACACAGGGGATAAGGAAATCACCCCTCCACTTT; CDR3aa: CASSTQGIRKSPLHF
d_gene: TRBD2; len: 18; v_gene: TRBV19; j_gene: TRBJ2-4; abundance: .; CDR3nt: TGTGCCAGTAGCTCCGTTACTAGCGGGACCTTAGCCAAAAACATTCAGTACTTC; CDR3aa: CASSSVTSGTLAKNIQYF
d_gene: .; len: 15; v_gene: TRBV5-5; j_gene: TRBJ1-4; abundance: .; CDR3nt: TGTGCCAGCAGCCTAGCGGGGTTCGTCTCTGAAAAACTGTTTTTT; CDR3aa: CASSLAGFVSEKLFF
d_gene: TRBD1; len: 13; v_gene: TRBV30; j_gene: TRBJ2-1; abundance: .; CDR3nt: TGTGCCGGGGGACAGGGGGCATCCAATGAGCAGTTCTTC; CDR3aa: CAGGQGASNEQFF
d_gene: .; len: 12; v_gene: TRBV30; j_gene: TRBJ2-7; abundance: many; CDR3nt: TGTGCCTGGAGTCTGACTAGTTCGAAGCAGTACTTC; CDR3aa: CAWSLTSSKQYF
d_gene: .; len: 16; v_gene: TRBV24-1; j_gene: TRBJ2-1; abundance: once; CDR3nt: TGTGCCACCAGTGATAACCTTGACGGCGGAAGGAATGAGCAGTTCTTC; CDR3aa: CATSDNLDGGRNEQFF
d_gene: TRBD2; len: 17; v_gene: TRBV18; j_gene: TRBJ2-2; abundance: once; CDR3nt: TGTGCCAGCTCACCACCGGCTCTAGCGGGAGTGCCCGGGGAGCTGTTTTTT; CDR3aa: CASSPPALAGVPGELFF
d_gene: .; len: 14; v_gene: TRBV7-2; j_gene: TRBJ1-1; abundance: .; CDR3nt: TGTGCCAGCAGCTTATCACGGGGGAACACTGAAGCTTTCTTT; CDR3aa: CASSLSRGNTEAFF
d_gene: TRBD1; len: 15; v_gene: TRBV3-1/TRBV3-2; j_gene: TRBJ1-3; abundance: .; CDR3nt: TGTGCCAGCAGCCGGGGACAGGGTACTGGAAACACCATATATTTT; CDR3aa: CASSRGQGTGNTIYF
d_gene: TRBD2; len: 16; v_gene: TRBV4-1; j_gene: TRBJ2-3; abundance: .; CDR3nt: TGCGCCAGCAGCCAAGATTTGGCGGGAGCTCCAGATACGCAGTATTTT; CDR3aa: CASSQDLAGAPDTQYF
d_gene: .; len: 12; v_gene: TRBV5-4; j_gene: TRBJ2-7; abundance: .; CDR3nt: TGTGCCAGCAGCCCTGGTCCGGACGAGCAGTACTTC; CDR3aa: CASSPGPDEQYF
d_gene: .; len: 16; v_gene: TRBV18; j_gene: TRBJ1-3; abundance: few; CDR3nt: TGTGCCAGCTCACCTCGTGCGGCAAACTCTGGAAACACCATATATTTT; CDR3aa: CASSPRAANSGNTIYF
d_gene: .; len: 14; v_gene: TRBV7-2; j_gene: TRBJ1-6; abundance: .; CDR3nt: TGTGCCAGCAGCTTACTGGGCAGATCTGCACCCCTCCACTTT; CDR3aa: CASSLLGRSAPLHF
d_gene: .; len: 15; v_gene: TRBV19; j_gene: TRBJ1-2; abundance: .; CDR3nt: TGTGCCAGTAGCAGCGGGAAACCGGGGTCTCATGGCTACACCTTC; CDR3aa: CASSSGKPGSHGYTF
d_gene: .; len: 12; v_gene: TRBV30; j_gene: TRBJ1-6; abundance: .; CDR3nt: TGTGCCTGGAGGTCGGGATTCTCACCCCTCCACTTT; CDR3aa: CAWRSGFSPLHF
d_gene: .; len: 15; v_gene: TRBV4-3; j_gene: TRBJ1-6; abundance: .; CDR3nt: TGCGCCAGCAGCCAATCTAGTACGCTGGATTTTCCCCTCCACTTT; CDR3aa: CASSQSSTLDFPLHF
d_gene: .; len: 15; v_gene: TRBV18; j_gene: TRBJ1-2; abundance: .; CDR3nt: TGTGCCAGCTCACGCCTGAGGCAGCCCGACTATGGCTACACCTTC; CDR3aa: CASSRLRQPDYGYTF
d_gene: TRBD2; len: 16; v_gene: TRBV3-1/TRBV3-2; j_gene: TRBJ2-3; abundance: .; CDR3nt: TGTGCCAGCAGCCAAGAAGGGAGGGCCGAGGCAGATACGCAGTATTTT; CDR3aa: CASSQEGRAEADTQYF
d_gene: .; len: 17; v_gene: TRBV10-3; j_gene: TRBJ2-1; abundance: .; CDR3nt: TGTGCCATCAGTGAGGGGGGACCGGGAGCGGTATACAATGAGCAGTTCTTC; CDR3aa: CAISEGGPGAVYNEQFF
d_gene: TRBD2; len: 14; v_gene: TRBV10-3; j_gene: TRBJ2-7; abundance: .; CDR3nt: TGTGCCATCAGTGAGTCTGGCGGGAGAGGCGAGCAGTACTTC; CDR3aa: CAISESGGRGEQYF
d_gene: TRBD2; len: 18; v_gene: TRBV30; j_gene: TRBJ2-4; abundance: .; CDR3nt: TGTGCCTGGAGGGATGGGACTAGCGGGAGATGGGTCAAAAACATTCAGTACTTC; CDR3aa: CAWRDGTSGRWVKNIQYF
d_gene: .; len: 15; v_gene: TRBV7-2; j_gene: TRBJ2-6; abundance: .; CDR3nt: TGTGCCAGCAGCCAGGGTTTCTCTGGGGCCAACGTCCTGACTTTC; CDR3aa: CASSQGFSGANVLTF